A selection of T cell receptor beta chains follows, all from one sample in a study of cytomegalovirus exposure and HLA in healthy donors. Sequencing used immunoSEQ multiplex PCR; TCRdb keeps in-frame clones, though not all of them. The sample shows some 180,000 clones, 65% to 90% of them seen only once. Sequencing used PBMCs. The receptors originated from a woman aged 45 to 65 in good health and CMV-seronegative. Each CDR3 is given with its conserved first and last residue. The D gene is left open where the match is weak. Clone size is shown for a subset of rows, as once, few, many or a class of expanded clone.

CDR3aa: CASSPPNYGYTF; CDR3nt: TGTGCCAGCAGTCCCCCAAACTATGGCTACACCTTC; j_gene: TRBJ1-2; abundance: -; d_gene: -; len: 12; v_gene: TRBV6-1
CDR3aa: CASSEGQGYYNEQFF; CDR3nt: TGTGCCAGCAGCGAAGGACAGGGTTATTACAATGAGCAGTTCTTC; j_gene: TRBJ2-1; abundance: few; d_gene: TRBD1; len: 15; v_gene: TRBV5-4
CDR3aa: CASSPGTGVHNEQFF; CDR3nt: TGTGCCAGCTCACCCGGGACAGGGGTACACAATGAGCAGTTCTTC; j_gene: TRBJ2-1; abundance: -; d_gene: TRBD1; len: 15; v_gene: TRBV18
CDR3aa: CASSRRADREVEQYF; CDR3nt: TGTGCCAGCAGCCGCCGAGCGGACAGGGAGGTCGAGCAGTACTTC; j_gene: TRBJ2-7; abundance: -; d_gene: TRBD1; len: 15; v_gene: TRBV27
CDR3aa: CASSPLKAGGPQAGELFF; CDR3nt: TGCGCCAGCAGCCCCCTTAAAGCGGGAGGACCTCAGGCCGGGGAGCTGTTTTTT; j_gene: TRBJ2-2; abundance: few; d_gene: TRBD2; len: 18; v_gene: TRBV5-1
CDR3aa: CASGLSRQGADTGELFF; CDR3nt: TGTGCTAGTGGTTTGTCAAGACAGGGGGCGGACACCGGGGAGCTGTTTTTT; j_gene: TRBJ2-2; abundance: -; d_gene: TRBD1; len: 17; v_gene: TRBV12-5
CDR3aa: CASSPTRDYEQYF; CDR3nt: TGCGCCAGCAGCCCTACGAGAGACTACGAGCAGTACTTC; j_gene: TRBJ2-7; abundance: -; d_gene: -; len: 13; v_gene: TRBV4-3
CDR3aa: CASTLRLGDLRNEQFF; CDR3nt: TGTGCCAGCACCCTTAGGTTGGGAGATTTAAGGAATGAGCAGTTCTTC; j_gene: TRBJ2-1; abundance: -; d_gene: -; len: 16; v_gene: TRBV4-2
CDR3aa: CASSRTGDSSYEQYF; CDR3nt: TGTGCCAGCAGCCGAACGGGGGACAGCTCCTACGAGCAGTACTTC; j_gene: TRBJ2-7; abundance: -; d_gene: -; len: 15; v_gene: TRBV11-2
CDR3aa: CASSLAGQVRLGAQYF; CDR3nt: TGTGCCAGCAGCTTGGCCGGACAGGTCCGTCTAGGGGCCCAGTACTTC; j_gene: TRBJ2-5; abundance: -; d_gene: TRBD1; len: 16; v_gene: TRBV5-6
CDR3aa: CASSRGLAGTKETQYF; CDR3nt: TGTGCCAGCAGCCGGGGACTAGCCGGGACCAAAGAGACCCAGTACTTC; j_gene: TRBJ2-5; abundance: once; d_gene: TRBD2; len: 16; v_gene: TRBV11-3
CDR3aa: CASSRVAGGSYEQYF; CDR3nt: TGTGCCAGCAGCCGCGTAGCGGGGGGATCCTACGAGCAGTACTTC; j_gene: TRBJ2-7; abundance: -; d_gene: TRBD2; len: 15; v_gene: TRBV6-5
CDR3aa: CSSSSLRAGTGGDYGYTF; CDR3nt: TGTTCCAGCAGCTCCCTCCGTGCCGGGACAGGGGGCGACTATGGCTACACCTTC; j_gene: TRBJ1-2; abundance: -; d_gene: TRBD1; len: 18; v_gene: TRBV7-9
CDR3aa: CASSWGTSIGEQFF; CDR3nt: TGCGCCAGCAGCTGGGGGACTAGCATAGGAGAGCAGTTCTTC; j_gene: TRBJ2-1; abundance: -; d_gene: TRBD2; len: 14; v_gene: TRBV5-1
CDR3aa: CASSVGQGPYEQYF; CDR3nt: TGTGCCAGCAGTGTGGGACAGGGTCCCTACGAGCAGTACTTC; j_gene: TRBJ2-7; abundance: -; d_gene: TRBD1; len: 14; v_gene: TRBV28
CDR3aa: CASSYRVLPYNEQFF; CDR3nt: TGTGCCAGCAGCTACAGGGTATTACCCTACAATGAGCAGTTCTTC; j_gene: TRBJ2-1; abundance: -; d_gene: -; len: 15; v_gene: TRBV27
CDR3aa: CASSLAAAGGYEQYF; CDR3nt: TGCGCCAGCAGCTTGGCGGCAGCGGGGGGCTACGAGCAGTACTTC; j_gene: TRBJ2-7; abundance: -; d_gene: TRBD2; len: 15; v_gene: TRBV5-1
CDR3aa: CASSEGTSGTNEQFF; CDR3nt: TGCGCCAGCAGTGAGGGGACTAGCGGGACCAATGAGCAGTTCTTC; j_gene: TRBJ2-1; abundance: -; d_gene: TRBD2; len: 15; v_gene: TRBV10-1
CDR3aa: CASSFNLGTEEAFF; CDR3nt: TGTGCCAGCAGCTTCAATTTGGGCACTGAGGAAGCTTTCTTT; j_gene: TRBJ1-1; abundance: -; d_gene: -; len: 14; v_gene: TRBV11-2
CDR3aa: CASSVTGVWQETQYF; CDR3nt: TGTGCCAGCAGCGTAACGGGAGTTTGGCAAGAGACCCAGTACTTC; j_gene: TRBJ2-5; abundance: -; d_gene: -; len: 15; v_gene: TRBV9
CDR3aa: CASSRAGWYEQYF; CDR3nt: TGTGCCAGCAGCCGGGCAGGGTGGTACGAGCAGTACTTC; j_gene: TRBJ2-7; abundance: -; d_gene: -; len: 13; v_gene: TRBV11-2
CDR3aa: CASSSITEAFF; CDR3nt: TGTGCCAGCAGTTCTATCACTGAAGCTTTCTTT; j_gene: TRBJ1-1; abundance: -; d_gene: -; len: 11; v_gene: TRBV28
CDR3aa: CASTPRGKEDTQYF; CDR3nt: TGTGCCAGCACCCCAAGGGGGAAGGAAGATACGCAGTATTTT; j_gene: TRBJ2-3; abundance: -; d_gene: -; len: 14; v_gene: TRBV25-1
CDR3aa: CASSDRFNQPQHF; CDR3nt: TGTGCCAGCAGTGACAGGTTCAATCAGCCCCAGCATTTT; j_gene: TRBJ1-5; abundance: -; d_gene: -; len: 13; v_gene: TRBV2
CDR3aa: CASSSNSLRGDGYTF; CDR3nt: TGTGCCAGCAGTTCAAACAGTCTTCGGGGGGATGGCTACACCTTC; j_gene: TRBJ1-2; abundance: -; d_gene: -; len: 15; v_gene: TRBV28
CDR3aa: CASSRPGQGTYEQYF; CDR3nt: TGTGCCAGCAGTCGACCGGGACAGGGTACCTACGAGCAGTACTTC; j_gene: TRBJ2-7; abundance: -; d_gene: TRBD1; len: 15; v_gene: TRBV28
CDR3aa: CASSSQWTGNNQPQHF; CDR3nt: TGTGCCAGTAGTTCACAATGGACAGGGAACAATCAGCCCCAGCATTTT; j_gene: TRBJ1-5; abundance: -; d_gene: TRBD1; len: 16; v_gene: TRBV19
CDR3aa: CASSERALDSPNTEAFF; CDR3nt: TGCGCCAGCAGTGAAAGAGCCCTCGACAGTCCAAACACTGAAGCTTTCTTT; j_gene: TRBJ1-1; abundance: -; d_gene: -; len: 17; v_gene: TRBV10-1
CDR3aa: CASSYFGGRGYTF; CDR3nt: TGTGCCAGCAGTTACTTCGGGGGAAGAGGCTACACCTTC; j_gene: TRBJ1-2; abundance: -; d_gene: -; len: 13; v_gene: TRBV6-5
CDR3aa: CASSFDRGHTEAFF; CDR3nt: TGTGCCAGCAGCTTCGACAGGGGGCACACTGAAGCTTTCTTT; j_gene: TRBJ1-1; abundance: -; d_gene: TRBD1; len: 14; v_gene: TRBV9
CDR3aa: CASSVGSGGRTDTQYF; CDR3nt: TGTGCCAGCAGCGTAGGGTCGGGAGGGCGGACAGATACGCAGTATTTT; j_gene: TRBJ2-3; abundance: once; d_gene: TRBD2; len: 16; v_gene: TRBV9
CDR3aa: CASSREGQGYGTEAFF; CDR3nt: TGCGCCAGCAGCCGCGAGGGACAGGGGTATGGCACTGAAGCTTTCTTT; j_gene: TRBJ1-1; abundance: -; d_gene: TRBD1; len: 16; v_gene: TRBV5-1
CDR3aa: CASSIVLGQKSSGANVLTF; CDR3nt: TGTGCCAGTAGTATAGTCCTAGGACAGAAGAGCTCTGGGGCCAACGTCCTGACTTTC; j_gene: TRBJ2-6; abundance: -; d_gene: -; len: 19; v_gene: TRBV19
CDR3aa: CASSQQVDQPQHF; CDR3nt: TGCGCCAGCAGCCAGCAGGTTGATCAGCCCCAGCATTTT; j_gene: TRBJ1-5; abundance: -; d_gene: -; len: 13; v_gene: TRBV5-1
CDR3aa: CASRLAPSDSYEQYF; CDR3nt: TGTGCCAGCAGGCTGGCTCCTAGCGACTCCTACGAGCAGTACTTC; j_gene: TRBJ2-7; abundance: -; d_gene: -; len: 15; v_gene: TRBV2
CDR3aa: CASSSASGTNTGELFF; CDR3nt: TGCGCCAGCAGCTCGGCTAGCGGAACGAACACCGGGGAGCTGTTTTTT; j_gene: TRBJ2-2; abundance: -; d_gene: TRBD2; len: 16; v_gene: TRBV5-1
CDR3aa: CAWSVSLLGGNQPQHF; CDR3nt: TGTGCCTGGAGTGTATCCCTATTAGGCGGAAATCAGCCCCAGCATTTT; j_gene: TRBJ1-5; abundance: -; d_gene: -; len: 16; v_gene: TRBV30
CDR3aa: CASSSDGDRGYEQYF; CDR3nt: TGTGCCAGCAGCTCGGACGGCGACAGGGGCTACGAGCAGTACTTC; j_gene: TRBJ2-7; abundance: -; d_gene: TRBD1; len: 15; v_gene: TRBV5-4
CDR3aa: CASSSRRAGAENTGELFF; CDR3nt: TGTGCCAGCTCCTCAAGGAGAGCGGGAGCCGAGAACACCGGGGAGCTGTTTTTT; j_gene: TRBJ2-2; abundance: -; d_gene: TRBD2; len: 18; v_gene: TRBV18
CDR3aa: CASSHYGQGGRNTIYF; CDR3nt: TGTGCCAGCAGCCATTACGGACAGGGAGGTAGAAACACCATATATTTT; j_gene: TRBJ1-3; abundance: -; d_gene: TRBD1; len: 16; v_gene: TRBV7-8
CDR3aa: CAWTQAMNTEAFF; CDR3nt: TGTGCCTGGACACAGGCCATGAACACTGAAGCTTTCTTT; j_gene: TRBJ1-1; abundance: once; d_gene: -; len: 13; v_gene: TRBV30
CDR3aa: CASSVTGGNTGELFF; CDR3nt: TGTGCCAGCAGCGTAACAGGGGGGAACACCGGGGAGCTGTTTTTT; j_gene: TRBJ2-2; abundance: -; d_gene: TRBD1; len: 15; v_gene: TRBV9
CDR3aa: CASSQLLTGTSPTHEQYF; CDR3nt: TGTGCCAGCAGCCAACTACTTACCGGGACTAGCCCCACTCACGAGCAGTACTTC; j_gene: TRBJ2-7; abundance: -; d_gene: TRBD2; len: 18; v_gene: TRBV5-6
CDR3aa: CASSLRGSNQPQHF; CDR3nt: TGTGCCAGCAGCTTGAGGGGTAGCAATCAGCCCCAGCATTTT; j_gene: TRBJ1-5; abundance: once; d_gene: -; len: 14; v_gene: TRBV5-6
CDR3aa: CASSAPWQGGFSSNQPQHF; CDR3nt: TGTGCCAGCAGTGCGCCCTGGCAGGGGGGATTCTCCAGCAATCAGCCCCAGCATTTT; j_gene: TRBJ1-5; abundance: -; d_gene: TRBD1; len: 19; v_gene: TRBV6-1
CDR3aa: CASSSLAGVSSYEQYF; CDR3nt: TGTGCCAGCAGCTCACTAGCGGGAGTCAGCTCCTACGAGCAGTACTTC; j_gene: TRBJ2-7; abundance: -; d_gene: TRBD2; len: 16; v_gene: TRBV7-9
CDR3aa: CASSQPGREGEQYF; CDR3nt: TGTGCCAGCAGTCAACCGGGACGGGAGGGCGAGCAGTACTTC; j_gene: TRBJ2-7; abundance: once; d_gene: TRBD2; len: 14; v_gene: TRBV25-1
CDR3aa: CASSLDRGGNTEAFF; CDR3nt: TGTGCCAGCAGCCTCGACAGGGGCGGAAACACTGAAGCTTTCTTT; j_gene: TRBJ1-1; abundance: -; d_gene: TRBD1; len: 15; v_gene: TRBV14
CDR3aa: CASSLTRLAGVNEQFF; CDR3nt: TGTGCCAGCAGCTTAACCCGACTAGCGGGAGTCAATGAGCAGTTCTTC; j_gene: TRBJ2-1; abundance: -; d_gene: TRBD2; len: 16; v_gene: TRBV7-3
CDR3aa: CASSREGQLEETQYF; CDR3nt: TGTGCCAGCAGCCGGGAGGGCCAATTGGAAGAGACCCAGTACTTC; j_gene: TRBJ2-5; abundance: -; d_gene: TRBD2; len: 15; v_gene: TRBV11-2
CDR3aa: CASRPADLSYEQYF; CDR3nt: TGTGCCAGCAGACCAGCGGACCTCTCCTACGAGCAGTACTTC; j_gene: TRBJ2-7; abundance: few; d_gene: -; len: 14; v_gene: TRBV28
CDR3aa: CASSSGDRSQPQHF; CDR3nt: TGTGCCAGCAGTTCAGGGGATCGTAGTCAGCCCCAGCATTTT; j_gene: TRBJ1-5; abundance: -; d_gene: -; len: 14; v_gene: TRBV28
CDR3aa: CASSDFVTGVGDEQYF; CDR3nt: TGTGCCAGTAGTGATTTTGTGACAGGGGTAGGAGACGAGCAGTACTTC; j_gene: TRBJ2-7; abundance: few; d_gene: TRBD1; len: 16; v_gene: TRBV19
CDR3aa: CASVRGGNSGNTIYF; CDR3nt: TGTGCCAGCGTGAGGGGGGGCAACTCTGGAAACACCATATATTTT; j_gene: TRBJ1-3; abundance: -; d_gene: -; len: 15; v_gene: TRBV2
CDR3aa: CASSSTARDRGNTEAFF; CDR3nt: TGTGCCAGCAGCTCCACGGCCCGGGACAGGGGGAACACTGAAGCTTTCTTT; j_gene: TRBJ1-1; abundance: -; d_gene: TRBD1; len: 17; v_gene: TRBV13